Sequencing of this TCR beta chain was carried out in a study of memory CD4+ T cells and cytomegalovirus serostatus. Whole-study results and caveats: CMV serostatus prediction reached median AUC approximately 0.95, or 0.91 with US-trained model.

A word on this clone: Its antigen remains unidentified.

Single viable CD3+CD4+CD8-CD45RO+ cells were sorted as the memory CD4+ T cells. Clones were read by immunoSEQ multiplex PCR, and TCRdb kept only the in-frame ones, dropping some. The sample records over 35,000 clones, around three quarters being singletons. CDR3 length: 14 amino acids. The germline CDR1 and CDR2 sequences are SGHAT and FQNNGV. Unmatched junction bases numbered 8, after V lost 5 bases and J lost 7 bases. The sample was memory CD4+ T cells from blood. The TCR originated in an adult in good health and CMV-seronegative. V and J are TRBV11-2 and TRBJ1-1, with TRBD1 matching over 9 bases. The chain's CDR3 is CASSLDRGASEAFF. The DNA of the CDR3 is TGTGCCAGCAGCCTCGACAGGGGGGCTAGTGAAGCTTTCTTT.